A selection of T cell receptor beta chains follows, all from one sample in a study of cytomegalovirus exposure and HLA in healthy donors. Data came from immunoSEQ multiplex PCR; TCRdb stores just in-frame clones and leaves some out. The sample consists of about 330,000 clones, approximately 90% of them appearing once. Sequencing input: PBMCs. The receptors were sampled from a woman between 18 and 30 years old in good health and CMV-seronegative. Each CDR3 is given with its conserved first and last residue. D genes are given only for firm matches. Clone size is stated in some rows and not others, as once, few, many or a class when expanded.

CDR3aa: CASSVPTSGTNTDTQYF
CDR3nt: TGTGCCAGCAGCGTACCGACTAGCGGTACCAACACAGATACGCAGTATTTT
d_gene: TRBD2
v_gene: TRBV9
abundance: NA
j_gene: TRBJ2-3

CDR3aa: CASSRGLAQETQYF
CDR3nt: TGCGCCAGCAGCCGGGGACTAGCGCAAGAGACCCAGTACTTC
d_gene: TRBD2
v_gene: TRBV4-1
abundance: NA
j_gene: TRBJ2-5

CDR3aa: CASSSAGSGRYEQYF
CDR3nt: TGTGCCAGCAGTTCCGCGGGTAGCGGGAGATACGAGCAGTACTTC
d_gene: TRBD2
v_gene: TRBV11-2
abundance: NA
j_gene: TRBJ2-7

CDR3aa: CASSVGPAPSYEQYF
CDR3nt: TGTGCCAGCAGCGTAGGTCCAGCGCCCTCCTACGAGCAGTACTTC
d_gene: NA
v_gene: TRBV9
abundance: NA
j_gene: TRBJ2-7

CDR3aa: CASSQEGLAANIQYF
CDR3nt: TGTGCCAGCAGCCAAGAGGGACTAGCTGCGAACATTCAGTACTTC
d_gene: TRBD2
v_gene: TRBV4-2
abundance: NA
j_gene: TRBJ2-4

CDR3aa: CASSPTSGTGEQYF
CDR3nt: TGTGCCAGCTCACCCACTAGCGGGACCGGCGAGCAGTACTTC
d_gene: TRBD2
v_gene: TRBV18
abundance: few
j_gene: TRBJ2-7

CDR3aa: CASSQGRGTGEGKLFF
CDR3nt: TGTGCCAGCAGCCAAGGTCGCGGGACAGGGGAGGGAAAACTGTTTTTT
d_gene: TRBD1
v_gene: TRBV4-2
abundance: once
j_gene: TRBJ1-4

CDR3aa: CASSLGAGDTGELFF
CDR3nt: TGTGCCAGCAGTCTAGGTGCGGGGGACACCGGGGAGCTGTTTTTT
d_gene: TRBD2
v_gene: TRBV5-6
abundance: NA
j_gene: TRBJ2-2

CDR3aa: CASSISSSYTGELFF
CDR3nt: TGTGCCAGTAGTATATCGAGTTCCTACACCGGGGAGCTGTTTTTT
d_gene: NA
v_gene: TRBV19
abundance: NA
j_gene: TRBJ2-2

CDR3aa: CASGFGDTQYF
CDR3nt: TGTGCCAGCGGCTTTGGAGATACGCAGTATTTT
d_gene: NA
v_gene: TRBV6-5
abundance: NA
j_gene: TRBJ2-3

CDR3aa: CSVSGLAGVGGTDTQYF
CDR3nt: TGCAGCGTTAGTGGACTAGCGGGAGTTGGGGGCACAGATACGCAGTATTTT
d_gene: TRBD2
v_gene: TRBV29-1
abundance: NA
j_gene: TRBJ2-3

CDR3aa: CASSVKEGQGQYF
CDR3nt: TGTGCCAGCAGCGTAAAGGAAGGACAGGGACAGTACTTC
d_gene: TRBD1
v_gene: TRBV9
abundance: NA
j_gene: TRBJ2-4

CDR3aa: CASSLGGMEETQYF
CDR3nt: TGTGCCAGCAGCTTAGGAGGGATGGAAGAGACCCAGTACTTC
d_gene: NA
v_gene: TRBV7-9
abundance: NA
j_gene: TRBJ2-5

CDR3aa: CASSQSPDTEAFF
CDR3nt: TGCGCCAGCAGCCAATCTCCAGACACTGAAGCTTTCTTT
d_gene: NA
v_gene: TRBV4-1
abundance: once
j_gene: TRBJ1-1

CDR3aa: CASSGDRPYGYTF
CDR3nt: TGTGCCAGCAGCGGTGACAGGCCCTATGGCTACACCTTC
d_gene: NA
v_gene: TRBV5-4
abundance: few
j_gene: TRBJ1-2

CDR3aa: CSVVKQGDTGELFF
CDR3nt: TGCAGCGTTGTTAAACAGGGGGACACCGGGGAGCTGTTTTTT
d_gene: TRBD1
v_gene: TRBV29-1
abundance: NA
j_gene: TRBJ2-2

CDR3aa: CASIGVTYGYTF
CDR3nt: TGTGCCAGCATAGGGGTTACCTATGGCTACACCTTC
d_gene: NA
v_gene: TRBV6-1
abundance: NA
j_gene: TRBJ1-2

CDR3aa: CASSTPLAGNAGNTIYF
CDR3nt: TGTGCCAGTAGTACCCCTTTGGCGGGGAACGCTGGAAACACCATATATTTT
d_gene: NA
v_gene: TRBV19
abundance: NA
j_gene: TRBJ1-3

CDR3aa: CASSLGGTSASSYEQYF
CDR3nt: TGTGCCAGCAGCTTAGGGGGCACTAGCGCTAGCTCCTACGAGCAGTACTTC
d_gene: TRBD2
v_gene: TRBV7-2
abundance: NA
j_gene: TRBJ2-7

CDR3aa: CASSFDRGKYGYTF
CDR3nt: TGTGCCAGCAGCTTTGACAGGGGGAAATATGGCTACACCTTC
d_gene: TRBD1
v_gene: TRBV5-8
abundance: NA
j_gene: TRBJ1-2

CDR3aa: CATAGGAGTDTQYF
CDR3nt: TGTGCCACCGCCGGAGGAGCAGGCACAGATACGCAGTATTTT
d_gene: NA
v_gene: TRBV6-5
abundance: once
j_gene: TRBJ2-3

CDR3aa: CATSLDRDGGEAFF
CDR3nt: TGTGCCACCAGCTTAGACCGGGACGGGGGTGAAGCTTTCTTT
d_gene: NA
v_gene: TRBV15
abundance: NA
j_gene: TRBJ1-1

CDR3aa: CASSEGHPIYGYTF
CDR3nt: TGTGCCAGCAGTGAAGGACACCCCATCTATGGCTACACCTTC
d_gene: NA
v_gene: TRBV27
abundance: NA
j_gene: TRBJ1-2

CDR3aa: CASSIIGQGNADTQYF
CDR3nt: TGTGCCAGTAGTATCATCGGACAGGGGAATGCAGATACGCAGTATTTT
d_gene: TRBD1
v_gene: TRBV19
abundance: NA
j_gene: TRBJ2-3

CDR3aa: CASSQDSGLGYEQYF
CDR3nt: TGTGCCAGCAGCCAAGATTCCGGGTTGGGCTACGAGCAGTACTTC
d_gene: NA
v_gene: TRBV14
abundance: NA
j_gene: TRBJ2-7

CDR3aa: CASSAVGGGGETQYF
CDR3nt: TGTGCCAGCAGTGCCGTCGGGGGAGGGGGGGAGACCCAGTACTTC
d_gene: NA
v_gene: TRBV6-1
abundance: NA
j_gene: TRBJ2-5

CDR3aa: CATGGDYEQYF
CDR3nt: TGTGCCACCGGAGGGGACTACGAGCAGTACTTC
d_gene: NA
v_gene: TRBV2
abundance: few
j_gene: TRBJ2-7

CDR3aa: CSVQLGQYEQYF
CDR3nt: TGCAGCGTCCAACTGGGGCAGTACGAGCAGTACTTC
d_gene: NA
v_gene: TRBV29-1
abundance: NA
j_gene: TRBJ2-7

CDR3aa: CASSPQRDRVGFSEAFF
CDR3nt: TGTGCCAGCAGTCCTCAAAGGGACAGGGTTGGTTTTTCTGAAGCTTTCTTT
d_gene: TRBD1
v_gene: TRBV2
abundance: NA
j_gene: TRBJ1-1

CDR3aa: CASSLDGASSGPQYF
CDR3nt: TGTGCCAGCAGCTTAGATGGGGCGAGCTCGGGTCCGCAGTATTTT
d_gene: NA
v_gene: TRBV11-2
abundance: NA
j_gene: TRBJ2-3

CDR3aa: CASSLGGYEAFF
CDR3nt: TGTGCCAGCAGTCTGGGGGGATATGAAGCTTTCTTT
d_gene: NA
v_gene: TRBV4-2
abundance: NA
j_gene: TRBJ1-1

CDR3aa: CASSFGQMNTEAFF
CDR3nt: TGTGCCAGCAGTTTCGGACAGATGAACACTGAAGCTTTCTTT
d_gene: NA
v_gene: TRBV27
abundance: few
j_gene: TRBJ1-1

CDR3aa: CASTSPAEAFF
CDR3nt: TGTGCCAGTACTTCCCCAGCTGAAGCTTTCTTT
d_gene: NA
v_gene: TRBV19
abundance: NA
j_gene: TRBJ1-1

CDR3aa: CATSPRQNQPQHF
CDR3nt: TGTGCCACCAGCCCAAGACAGAATCAGCCCCAGCATTTT
d_gene: NA
v_gene: TRBV15
abundance: NA
j_gene: TRBJ1-5

CDR3aa: CASSFSGGSITDTQYF
CDR3nt: TGTGCCAGCAGCTTTTCTGGCGGGAGTATCACAGATACGCAGTATTTT
d_gene: TRBD2
v_gene: TRBV5-6
abundance: NA
j_gene: TRBJ2-3

CDR3aa: CASSLGVAGDYEQFF
CDR3nt: TGTGCCAGCAGCTTAGGGGTAGCGGGAGACTATGAGCAGTTCTTC
d_gene: TRBD2
v_gene: TRBV11-1
abundance: NA
j_gene: TRBJ2-1

CDR3aa: CASSPPGTGGNAGYEQYF
CDR3nt: TGTGCCAGCTCACCGCCTGGGACAGGGGGCAACGCGGGATACGAGCAGTACTTC
d_gene: TRBD1
v_gene: TRBV18
abundance: NA
j_gene: TRBJ2-7

CDR3aa: CASSEGGSNYGYTF
CDR3nt: TGTGCCAGCAGTGAAGGAGGCAGTAACTATGGCTACACCTTC
d_gene: NA
v_gene: TRBV6-1
abundance: once
j_gene: TRBJ1-2

CDR3aa: CASTLETSGRDTQYF
CDR3nt: TGTGCCAGCACCCTAGAGACTAGCGGGAGGGATACGCAGTATTTT
d_gene: TRBD2
v_gene: TRBV11-1
abundance: NA
j_gene: TRBJ2-3

CDR3aa: CASSSGQNTGELFF
CDR3nt: TGTGCCAGCAGTTCGGGACAAAACACCGGGGAGCTGTTTTTT
d_gene: NA
v_gene: TRBV6-5
abundance: NA
j_gene: TRBJ2-2

CDR3aa: CASRGGLKPQHF
CDR3nt: TGTGCCAGCAGAGGGGGCTTGAAGCCCCAGCATTTT
d_gene: TRBD1
v_gene: TRBV2
abundance: few
j_gene: TRBJ1-5

CDR3aa: CASSFTGLEGTDTQYF
CDR3nt: TGTGCCAGCAGTTTCACGGGGTTGGAGGGCACAGATACGCAGTATTTT
d_gene: NA
v_gene: TRBV28
abundance: NA
j_gene: TRBJ2-3